This T cell receptor beta chain was captured by sequencing in a study of Graves' ophthalmopathy and Graves' hyperthyroidism (dated by TCRdb to between 2017 and 2018). Regarding the research as a whole: Peripheral blood samples were taken at the time of initial diagnosis, before any treatment was given. The study used signatures of the TCR beta repertoire to tell Graves' ophthalmopathy apart from Graves' hyperthyroidism and to predict which patients would progress to ophthalmopathy. In five to seven hyperthyroidism patients, T-cell repertoires of thyroid tissue and blood were compared. After sampling, hyperthyroidism patients received methimazole starting at 30 mg daily, and ophthalmopathy patients received high-dose intravenous methylprednisolone. An independent validation cohort was composed of around 19 hyperthyroidism patients and 15 to 17 patients who later progressed from hyperthyroidism to ophthalmopathy. To explore V-J signatures that distinguish ophthalmopathy from hyperthyroidism, a discovery set of 95 to 100 patients was enrolled, made up of around 40 with ophthalmopathy and some 58 with stable hyperthyroidism. In total, some 140 blood samples were TCR-sequenced: fewer than 50 ophthalmopathy, some 75 hyperthyroidism and some 17 hyperthyroidism-to-ophthalmopathy patients.

For repertoire sequencing, TCR beta CDR3 regions were amplified from RNA transcripts. A first-round RT-PCR used HTBI primers with the Qiagen OneStep RT-PCR kit, followed by a second-round multiplex PCR, size selection and purification. The libraries underwent paired-end sequencing with 100 bp reads on an Illumina HiSeq2000. Under the source paper's analysis protocol: SOAPnuke was used for read processing, and reads with adapters, uncalled bases, a mean Phred below 15, or no exact constant-primer or identifier match were discarded. High-quality paired reads were merged with COPE v1.2.5. Each unique nucleotide sequence was treated as a clonotype, and MiTCR v1.1 was used to align the clonotypes to the IMGT TRB V, D and J references. The analysis was limited to V-J combinations with a frequency above 0.0001, which together covered 99.2% of repertoires. A TCR clonal expansion and chaos score per V-J combination was defined as the ratio of F50 clonal expansion to chaos observed in the TCRdist matrix. Welch's t-statistics and random forest were used to reduce the features to 10 to 15 V-J combinations, which were then used as input to a naive Bayes classifier. The similarity between thyroid and blood repertoires was quantified using the Morisita-Horn index. TCRdb's own reprocessing of the public reads used fastp at Q25 and MiXCR and kept productive beta chains. Rows with a matching CDR3 protein are joined into one entry that keeps the most common DNA and genes. TCRdb, not the original authors, processed these V and J calls. The sample contains a few hundred thousand distinct CDR3 sequences, about 15% of them found a single time. The ten largest clonotypes hold around 2.4% of the sample.

The table lists this clonotype with a few counts. Its antigen has not been determined. A read error may explain this, as a much larger clone is one base away. A patient counted as having stable hyperthyroidism if there was no progression to ophthalmopathy within 18 months of follow-up. Patients with hyperthyroidism were aged 18 to 65 years, had been newly diagnosed, and had a disease duration of less than 2 months. Patients were excluded if they had other autoimmune diseases, uncontrolled infections, pregnancy or lactation. Diagnosis was based on clinical symptoms, serum thyroxine, TRAb, thyroid ultrasound and orbital computed tomography. PBMCs were isolated from about 9.2 ml of fresh peripheral blood by Ficoll-Paque density gradient centrifugation. Total RNA was extracted using Trizol reagent, and RNA quality was checked on an Agilent 2100 Bioanalyzer. The paper's findings and limits, for the study overall: In validation, the model predicted ophthalmopathy progression with nearly 71% sensitivity and approximately 78% specificity; fewer than 15 predicted patients were CT-confirmed with GO in a median of 6.5 months. No statistical method was used to set the sample size in advance, and the investigators knew which group each participant was assigned to. In cross-validation, the 13-signature model distinguished ophthalmopathy from stable hyperthyroidism with almost 90% sensitivity and almost 83% specificity, and in the test set the corresponding values were approximately 80% and 75%. Most expanded thyroid clonotypes with frequency above 0.001 were also detected in blood, suggesting blood repertoires may reflect the thyroid immune response.

Material for sequencing was peripheral blood. The clonotype comes from an adult woman with stable Graves' hyperthyroidism.

The base sequence is TGTGCCAGCAGCTTAGGTGCGTACTCCTACGAGCAGTACTTC. It translates as CASSLGAYSYEQYF. The chain couples TRBV11-2 to TRBJ2-7; the D segment cannot be called with confidence. Including cysteine and phenylalanine, the CDR3 has 14 amino acids. Just the 42-base CDR3 DNA is kept, in frame starting at base 1. The germline V gene gives CDR1 as SGHAT and CDR2 as FQNNGV. Trimming at the junction amounts to 1 base on V and 0 bases on J, and the germline ends lie 7 bases apart.